The rows below give T cell receptor beta chains drawn from one sample of a study of cytotoxic CD8 clonotypes in ibrutinib-treated CLL. Using immunoSEQ multiplex PCR, the repertoire was profiled, and TCRdb retains in-frame clones only, with some absent. The top ten hold 30% to 35% of the sample, which has tens of thousands of clones, roughly 53% seen once. The sample consisted of PBMCs, taken after 12 months of ibrutinib treatment. These receptor sequences come from a human donor with chronic lymphocytic leukemia. CDR3s include the opening cysteine and the closing phenylalanine or tryptophan.

v_call,j_call,cdr3_aa
TRBV28,TRBJ2-7,CASSLFGTSGSYEQYF
TRBV5-6,TRBJ2-5,CASSLTGEETQYF
TRBV9,TRBJ2-1,CASSTASSSGRFEQFF
TRBV5-1,TRBJ1-2,CASSDPGLLLAHGYTF
TRBV5-5,TRBJ2-1,CASSLGWTDNEFF
TRBV5-1,TRBJ2-3,CASSLAATSGRFTDTQYF
TRBV11-3,TRBJ2-1,CASSLDPYEQFF
TRBV30,TRBJ1-1,CAWSGGRGTEAFF
TRBV28,TRBJ1-5,CASRPNSNQPQHF
TRBV5-1,TRBJ2-7,CASSFGGALTSYEQYF
TRBV18,TRBJ2-1,CASSPSGGNEQFF